This T cell receptor beta chain comes out of a study of beta chain features in type 1 diabetes. Study findings and constraints: Shorter TCRB CDR3s, moderately but significantly so, marked every one of the four CD4+ subsets in Type 1 diabetes patients. Patients showed naive, central memory and Treg TCRB repertoires that appeared more similar than those of healthy donors. Whether TCRB rearrangement is influenced by HLA type was left unresolved in this analysis.

This clone was seen a handful of times. Its antigen is unknown. The authors reverse transcribed all of the isolated RNA, so sequencing captured expressed TCRB transcripts. TCRdb's table, derived via immunoSEQ multiplex PCR, lists solely in-frame clones and lacks some. Of under 350,000 clones detected, approximately 15% appear once; the ten largest clones hold about 0.015%. Naive, central memory, regulatory and stem cell-like memory cells within the CD4+ compartment were sorted using CD45RO/CCR7/CD25/CD127/CD95/CD27. Germline CDR1 SGHNT, CDR2 YYREEE (reference sequence). The ends lost 1 base at V and 5 bases at J; junction bases unmatched: 7. This CDR3 contains 15 residues.

This rearrangement joins TRBV5-4 to TRBJ2-7; 9 nucleotides line up with TRBD1. Sequencing was done on a sample of naive CD4+ T cells from blood. The sequence came from a man aged 30-40 years with type 1 diabetes. The CDR3 loop is CASSLLQGAIDEQYF. CDR3 sequence (DNA): TGTGCCAGCAGCTTGCTACAGGGGGCTATCGACGAGCAGTACTTC. Full variable domain (remainder filled in from reference TRBV5-4 and TRBJ2-7): ETGVTQSPTHLIKTRGQQVTLRCSSQSGHNTVSWYQQALGQGPQFIFQYYREEENGRGNFPPRFSGLQFPNYSSELNVNALELDDSALYLCASSLLQGAIDEQYFGPGTRLTVT.